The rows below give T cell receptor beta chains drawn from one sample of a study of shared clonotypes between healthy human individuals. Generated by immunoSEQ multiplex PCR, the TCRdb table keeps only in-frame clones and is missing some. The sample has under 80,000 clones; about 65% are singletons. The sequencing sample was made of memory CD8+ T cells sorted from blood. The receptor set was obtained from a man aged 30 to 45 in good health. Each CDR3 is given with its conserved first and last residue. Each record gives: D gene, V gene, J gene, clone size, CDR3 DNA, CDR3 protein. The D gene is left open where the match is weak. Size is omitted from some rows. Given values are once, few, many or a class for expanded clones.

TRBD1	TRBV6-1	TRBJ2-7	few	TGTGCCAGCAGTCCCGAGGGGGGACAGGCCTACGAGCAGTACTTC	CASSPEGGQAYEQYF
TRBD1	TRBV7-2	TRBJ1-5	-	TGTGCCAGCAGCTTATTGGGACAGGGGATCAATCAGCCCCAGCATTTT	CASSLLGQGINQPQHF
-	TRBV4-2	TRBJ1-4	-	TGTGCCAGCAGCCAAGCTATGGGGCGGGATGAAAAACTGTTTTTT	CASSQAMGRDEKLFF
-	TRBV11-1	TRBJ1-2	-	TGTGCCAGCAGCCCCATTAGCTATGGCTACACCTTC	CASSPISYGYTF
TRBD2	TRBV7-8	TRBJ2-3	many	TGTGCCAGCAGCCCACCAGCGGGAGGGCAATCCGATACGCAGTATTTT	CASSPPAGGQSDTQYF
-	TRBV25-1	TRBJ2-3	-	TGTGCCAGCAGTGACCCCCAGGTAGGGGAGACTAGCACAGATACGCAGTATTTT	CASSDPQVGETSTDTQYF
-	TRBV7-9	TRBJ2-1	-	TGTGCCAGCAGCTTAGCCGGGAGCTACAATGAGCAGTTCTTC	CASSLAGSYNEQFF
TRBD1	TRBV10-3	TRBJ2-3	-	TGTGCCACCAATTCCGGGACAGGGGGCACAGATACGCAGTATTTT	CATNSGTGGTDTQYF
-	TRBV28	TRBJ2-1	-	TGTGCCAGCAGTTTCATCTATGAGCAGTTCTTC	CASSFIYEQFF
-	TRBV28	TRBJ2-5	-	TGTGCCAGCAGCTTTTGGGGAGCTGGCCAAGAGACCCAGTACTTC	CASSFWGAGQETQYF
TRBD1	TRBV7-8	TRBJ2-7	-	TGTGCCAGCAGCGCGGACAGGAATAGCGAGGTCCCCTCCTACGAGCAGTACTTC	CASSADRNSEVPSYEQYF
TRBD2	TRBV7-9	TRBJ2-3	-	TGTGCCAGCAGGATAGGACTAGCGGGAGTAGTTACAGATACGCAGTATTTT	CASRIGLAGVVTDTQYF
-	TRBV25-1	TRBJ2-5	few	TGTGCCAGCAGTCCCCACCGGACTAACCAAGAGACCCAGTACTTC	CASSPHRTNQETQYF
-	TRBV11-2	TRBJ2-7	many	TGTGCCAGCAGCTTAGATGGTAGCGACAGCTACGAGCAGTACTTC	CASSLDGSDSYEQYF
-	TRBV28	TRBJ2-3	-	TGTGCCAGCCATGGCACGGCAGATACGCAGTATTTT	CASHGTADTQYF
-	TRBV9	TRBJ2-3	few	TGTGCCAGCAGCGTAGGACAAAGGGATACGCAGTATTTT	CASSVGQRDTQYF
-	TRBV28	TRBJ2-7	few	TGTGCCAGCAGTAGGTACGGTCCCTACGAGCAGTACTTC	CASSRYGPYEQYF
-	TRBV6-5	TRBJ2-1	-	TGTGCCAGCAGTTTTAGGAGGGCCGCCTACAATGAGCAGTTCTTC	CASSFRRAAYNEQFF
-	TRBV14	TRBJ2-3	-	TGTGCCAGCAGCCAAGATCCCCGGGATTGGGCAGATACGCAGTATTTT	CASSQDPRDWADTQYF
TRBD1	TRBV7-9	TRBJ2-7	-	TGTGCCAGCAGTGGTCCGGGACAGGGGTTGCACGAGCAGTACTTC	CASSGPGQGLHEQYF
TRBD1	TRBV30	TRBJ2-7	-	TGTGCCTGGAGTCCGGGGACAGGGGACTACGAGCAGTACTTC	CAWSPGTGDYEQYF
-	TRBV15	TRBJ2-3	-	TGTGCCACCAGCAGAGATCCGGCGGGCGGGGACACAGATACGCAGTATTTT	CATSRDPAGGDTDTQYF
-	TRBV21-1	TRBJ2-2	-	TGTGCCAGCAGCAAAGGGGAACAGGGTTCCGGGGAGCTGTTTTTT	CASSKGEQGSGELFF
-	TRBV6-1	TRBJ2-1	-	TGTGCCAGCGAAACGACATTTTCCAGGAATGAGCAGTTCTTC	CASETTFSRNEQFF
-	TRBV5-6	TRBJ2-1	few	TGTGCCAGCAGCTTGGTGGGGGCGCTGAATGAGCAGTTCTTC	CASSLVGALNEQFF
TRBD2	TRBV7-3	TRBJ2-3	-	TGTGCCAGCAGCAAAGAGCTAGCGGGAGGAACAGATACGCAGTATTTT	CASSKELAGGTDTQYF